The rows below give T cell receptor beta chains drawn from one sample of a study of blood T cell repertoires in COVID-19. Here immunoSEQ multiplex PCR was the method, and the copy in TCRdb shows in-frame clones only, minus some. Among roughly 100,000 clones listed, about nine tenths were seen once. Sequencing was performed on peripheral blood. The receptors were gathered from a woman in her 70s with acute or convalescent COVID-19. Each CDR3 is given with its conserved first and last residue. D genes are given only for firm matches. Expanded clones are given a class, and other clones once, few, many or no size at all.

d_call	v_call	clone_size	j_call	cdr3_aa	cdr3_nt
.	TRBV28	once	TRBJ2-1	CASRSGSYNEQFF	TGTGCCAGCAGAAGCGGTTCCTACAATGAGCAGTTCTTC
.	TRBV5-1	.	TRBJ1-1	CASSLVAGLNTEAFF	TGCGCCAGCAGCTTGGTCGCAGGGTTGAACACTGAAGCTTTCTTT
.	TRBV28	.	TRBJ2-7	CASSFVHSSYEQYF	TGTGCCAGCAGTTTTGTTCATAGCTCCTACGAGCAGTACTTC
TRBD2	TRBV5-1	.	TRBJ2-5	CASSSGGSRETQYF	TGCGCCAGCAGTAGCGGGGGCTCACGGGAGACCCAGTACTTC
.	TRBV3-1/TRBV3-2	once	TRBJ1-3	CASSPWGGFNRNTIYF	TGTGCCAGCAGCCCCTGGGGGGGGTTTAATCGAAACACCATATATTTT
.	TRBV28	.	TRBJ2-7	CASGDGVPRVAEQYF	TGTGCCAGCGGAGACGGTGTTCCCCGGGTTGCCGAGCAGTACTTC
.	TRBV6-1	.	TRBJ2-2	CASSELQGTGELFF	TGTGCCAGCAGTGAATTACAGGGAACCGGGGAGCTGTTTTTT
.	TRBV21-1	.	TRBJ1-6	CASSYRFLGPLHF	TGTGCCAGCAGCTACAGGTTCCTGGGGCCCCTCCACTTT
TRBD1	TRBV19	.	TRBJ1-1	CASVRYAGTVNTEAFF	TGTGCCAGTGTCCGGTATGCCGGGACAGTGAACACTGAAGCTTTCTTT
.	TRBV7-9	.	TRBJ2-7	CASSLPSGTPGRTYEQYF	TGTGCCAGCAGCTTACCGAGCGGTACGCCCGGCAGGACCTACGAGCAGTACTTC
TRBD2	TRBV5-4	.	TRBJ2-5	CASSLAQRGPLMETQYF	TGTGCCAGCAGCTTGGCCCAGCGGGGGCCCCTCATGGAGACCCAGTACTTC
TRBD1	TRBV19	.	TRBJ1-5	CASKPLGTGGGQPQHF	TGTGCCAGTAAACCTCTGGGGACAGGGGGGGGTCAGCCCCAGCATTTT
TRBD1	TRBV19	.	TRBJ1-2	CASSIYPRGQQPRNYGYTF	TGTGCCAGTAGTATATACCCGAGGGGACAGCAACCCCGTAACTATGGCTACACCTTC
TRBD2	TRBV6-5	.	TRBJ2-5	CASSTLTSEGETQYF	TGTGCCAGCAGTACCTTGACTAGCGAAGGAGAGACCCAGTACTTC
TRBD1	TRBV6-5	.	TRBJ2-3	CASTSNRQGRDTQYF	TGTGCCAGCACTTCAAACCGACAGGGGAGAGATACGCAGTATTTT
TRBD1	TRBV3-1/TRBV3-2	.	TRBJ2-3	CASSLRQGGTDTQYF	TGTGCCAGCAGCCTCAGACAGGGGGGCACAGATACGCAGTATTTT
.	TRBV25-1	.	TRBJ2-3	CASSDRGGFTPDTQYF	TGTGCCAGCAGTGATCGCGGGGGCTTCACCCCAGATACGCAGTATTTT
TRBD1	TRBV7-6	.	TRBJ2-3	CASSLEGSGGVTSTDTQYF	TGTGCCAGCAGCTTAGAGGGGTCAGGGGGCGTCACTAGCACAGATACGCAGTATTTT
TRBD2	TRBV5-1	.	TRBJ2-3	CASSLARTSGADTQYF	TGCGCCAGCAGCTTGGCCAGGACTAGCGGGGCAGATACGCAGTATTTT
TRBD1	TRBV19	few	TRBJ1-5	CASRDRGSQPQHF	TGTGCCAGTAGAGACAGGGGGAGTCAGCCCCAGCATTTT
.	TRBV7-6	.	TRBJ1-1	CASSPGEGTEAFF	TGTGCCAGCAGCCCAGGGGAGGGGACTGAAGCTTTCTTT
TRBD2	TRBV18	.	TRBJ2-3	CASSSYPGLAATDTQYF	TGTGCCAGCTCATCGTACCCGGGACTAGCGGCCACAGATACGCAGTATTTT
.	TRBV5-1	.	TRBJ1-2	CASSPMTRNYGYTF	TGCGCCAGCAGCCCGATGACAAGAAACTATGGCTACACCTTC
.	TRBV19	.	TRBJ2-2	CASTSRGATTGELFF	TGTGCCAGTACTTCCCGGGGGGCTACCACCGGGGAGCTGTTTTTT
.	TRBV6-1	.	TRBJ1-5	CASSESQLNQPQHF	TGTGCCAGCAGTGAATCACAGCTCAATCAGCCCCAGCATTTT
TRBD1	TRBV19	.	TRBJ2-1	CASSSTGRGKEEFF	TGTGCCAGTAGTTCGACAGGGCGCGGCAAAGAGGAGTTCTTC
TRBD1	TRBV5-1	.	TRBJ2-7	CASSRDRGYEQYF	TGCGCCAGCAGCCGGGACAGAGGATACGAGCAGTACTTC
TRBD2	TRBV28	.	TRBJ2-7	CASRPGTSGSYEQYF	TGTGCCAGCAGACCTGGGACTAGCGGCTCCTACGAGCAGTACTTC
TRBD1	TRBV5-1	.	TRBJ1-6	CASSSLIGTGAGGSSYNSPLHF	TGCGCCAGCAGCTCGCTAATCGGGACAGGTGCTGGCGGAAGCTCCTATAATTCACCCCTCCACTTT
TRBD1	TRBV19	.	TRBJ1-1	CASSARTGGFEAFF	TGTGCCAGTAGTGCTCGGACAGGGGGTTTTGAAGCTTTCTTT
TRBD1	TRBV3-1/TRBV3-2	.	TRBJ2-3	CASSFRQGRTDTQYF	TGTGCCAGCAGCTTCCGACAGGGACGCACAGATACGCAGTATTTT
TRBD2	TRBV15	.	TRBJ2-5	CATTSGVGTQYF	TGTGCCACTACTAGCGGGGTTGGGACCCAGTACTTC
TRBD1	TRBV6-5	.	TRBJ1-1	CASSYGQGKIAFF	TGTGCCAGCAGTTACGGACAGGGAAAAATAGCTTTCTTT
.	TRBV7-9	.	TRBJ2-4	CASSPPLAGPGINIQYF	TGTGCCAGCAGCCCACCCCTCGCGGGTCCGGGGATAAACATTCAGTACTTC
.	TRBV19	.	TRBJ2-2	CASSQIITGELFF	TGTGCCAGTAGTCAGATAATCACCGGGGAGCTGTTTTTT
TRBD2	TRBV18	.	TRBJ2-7	CASSRPTSGSSYEQYF	TGTGCCAGCTCACGGCCGACTAGCGGTAGCTCCTACGAGCAGTACTTC
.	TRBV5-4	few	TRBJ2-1	CASSLASINNEQFF	TGTGCCAGCAGCTTGGCATCCATCAACAATGAGCAGTTCTTC
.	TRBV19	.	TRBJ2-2	CASSIYDRNTGELFF	TGTGCCAGTAGTATATACGACAGGAACACCGGGGAGCTGTTTTTT
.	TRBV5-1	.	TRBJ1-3	CASSSGGAGNTIYF	TGCGCCAGCAGCTCGGGGGGCGCTGGAAACACCATATATTTT
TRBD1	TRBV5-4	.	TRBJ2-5	CASSRRLTGGFLGSTETQYF	TGTGCCAGCAGCCGGAGGCTTACAGGGGGCTTCTTAGGAAGTACGGAGACCCAGTACTTC
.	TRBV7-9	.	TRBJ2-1	CASRLRLGGDEQFF	TGTGCCAGCAGACTCCGCCTTGGGGGCGATGAGCAGTTCTTC
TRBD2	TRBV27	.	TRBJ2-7	CASSPRTGGTYEQYF	TGTGCCAGCAGTCCCCGGACGGGAGGGACCTACGAGCAGTACTTC
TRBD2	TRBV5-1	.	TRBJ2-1	CASSIGTSGGFYNEQFF	TGCGCCAGCAGCATCGGGACTAGCGGGGGCTTTTACAATGAGCAGTTCTTC
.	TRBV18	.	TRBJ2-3	CASSPYMGSSDTQYF	TGTGCCAGCTCACCCTACATGGGTAGCTCAGATACGCAGTATTTT
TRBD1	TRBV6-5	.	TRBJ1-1	CASRQGAGTEAFF	TGTGCCAGCAGACAGGGGGCGGGCACTGAAGCTTTCTTT
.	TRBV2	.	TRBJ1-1	CASTSDWNTEAFF	TGTGCCAGCACAAGTGACTGGAACACTGAAGCTTTCTTT
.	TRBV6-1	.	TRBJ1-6	CASSEIHMQGAYNSPLHF	TGTGCCAGCAGTGAAATTCACATGCAGGGCGCTTATAATTCACCCCTCCACTTT
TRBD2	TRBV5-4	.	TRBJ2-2	CASSRDSGANTGELFF	TGTGCCAGCAGCCGAGATAGCGGGGCGAACACCGGGGAGCTGTTTTTT
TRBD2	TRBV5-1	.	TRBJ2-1	CASSNLLAGEGNEQFF	TGCGCCAGCAGCAATCTACTAGCGGGAGAAGGAAATGAGCAGTTCTTC
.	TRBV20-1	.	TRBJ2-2	CSASSYHNTGELFF	TGCAGTGCTAGTTCCTACCATAACACCGGGGAGCTGTTTTTT